The rows below give T cell receptor beta chains drawn from one sample of a study of T cell responses to AZD1222 COVID-19 vaccine. Libraries were prepared by immunoSEQ multiplex PCR; TCRdb keeps only in-frame clonotypes and omits some of them. Among more than 250,000 clones, just over 90% were seen once, and the ten largest hold around 0.6%. The sample here was peripheral blood, taken on day 0 of AZD1222 vaccination. The receptors here all came from an adult in good health. Each CDR3 is given with its conserved first and last residue. The D gene is left open where the match is weak. For some rows the clone size is stated as once, few or many, or as a class when expanded; others skip it.

v_gene: TRBV5-1
j_gene: TRBJ2-7
abundance: .
d_gene: TRBD1
CDR3aa: CASSKTGEAYEQYF
CDR3nt: TGCGCCAGCAGCAAGACAGGGGAGGCCTACGAGCAGTACTTC

v_gene: TRBV6-5
j_gene: TRBJ2-1
abundance: .
d_gene: TRBD2
CDR3aa: CASRLRLAGGEQFF
CDR3nt: TGTGCCAGCAGACTCAGACTAGCGGGAGGTGAGCAGTTCTTC

v_gene: TRBV12-3/TRBV12-4
j_gene: TRBJ2-2
abundance: .
d_gene: .
CDR3aa: CATLTRNTGELFF
CDR3nt: TGTGCCACCCTTACACGAAACACCGGGGAGCTGTTTTTT

v_gene: TRBV13
j_gene: TRBJ1-5
abundance: .
d_gene: TRBD1
CDR3aa: CASSLGTGVDQPQHF
CDR3nt: TGTGCCAGCAGCTTAGGGACAGGGGTAGATCAGCCCCAGCATTTT

v_gene: TRBV6-5
j_gene: TRBJ1-5
abundance: .
d_gene: TRBD1
CDR3aa: CASRKGQGGNQPQHF
CDR3nt: TGTGCCAGCAGAAAAGGGCAGGGGGGGAATCAGCCCCAGCATTTT

v_gene: TRBV7-9
j_gene: TRBJ2-7
abundance: once
d_gene: .
CDR3aa: CASSRAGSDYEQYF
CDR3nt: TGTGCCAGCAGCCGGGCCGGGAGCGACTACGAGCAGTACTTC

v_gene: TRBV3-1/TRBV3-2
j_gene: TRBJ1-6
abundance: once
d_gene: .
CDR3aa: CASSPRTVTVGSPLHF
CDR3nt: TGTGCCAGCAGCCCCAGGACAGTCACTGTCGGGTCACCCCTCCACTTT

v_gene: TRBV9
j_gene: TRBJ1-5
abundance: .
d_gene: TRBD1
CDR3aa: CASSADSGGQGGQPQHF
CDR3nt: TGTGCCAGCAGCGCCGATAGTGGGGGACAGGGCGGTCAGCCCCAGCATTTT

v_gene: TRBV24-1
j_gene: TRBJ1-2
abundance: .
d_gene: .
CDR3aa: CATSDGGPSYGYTF
CDR3nt: TGTGCCACCTCCGACGGGGGGCCTAGCTATGGCTACACCTTC

v_gene: TRBV7-9
j_gene: TRBJ2-7
abundance: .
d_gene: TRBD2
CDR3aa: CASSSGLAGGGEQYF
CDR3nt: TGTGCCAGCAGCTCCGGACTAGCGGGAGGAGGCGAGCAGTACTTC

v_gene: TRBV28
j_gene: TRBJ2-2
abundance: .
d_gene: .
CDR3aa: CASSSATPGNTGELFF
CDR3nt: TGTGCCAGCAGTTCAGCGACTCCCGGGAACACCGGGGAGCTGTTTTTT

v_gene: TRBV2
j_gene: TRBJ2-2
abundance: .
d_gene: .
CDR3aa: CASSSGLNTGELFF
CDR3nt: TGTGCCAGCAGTAGCGGGTTGAACACCGGGGAGCTGTTTTTT

v_gene: TRBV7-6
j_gene: TRBJ1-2
abundance: .
d_gene: .
CDR3aa: CASSPEGRIANYGYTF
CDR3nt: TGTGCCAGCAGTCCCGAGGGTAGAATAGCTAACTATGGCTACACCTTC

v_gene: TRBV23-1
j_gene: TRBJ2-5
abundance: .
d_gene: TRBD1
CDR3aa: CASLTGEEETQYF
CDR3nt: TGCGCCAGTTTGACAGGGGAGGAGGAGACCCAGTACTTC

v_gene: TRBV4-1
j_gene: TRBJ1-1
abundance: .
d_gene: .
CDR3aa: CASRGLYTEAFF
CDR3nt: TGCGCCAGCCGGGGACTGTACACTGAAGCTTTCTTT

v_gene: TRBV6-2/TRBV6-3
j_gene: TRBJ1-6
abundance: .
d_gene: TRBD1
CDR3aa: CASNPGQEFSPLHF
CDR3nt: TGTGCCAGCAACCCAGGACAGGAGTTTTCACCCCTCCACTTT

v_gene: TRBV9
j_gene: TRBJ2-2
abundance: .
d_gene: .
CDR3aa: CASSVEAGRTGELFF
CDR3nt: TGTGCCAGCAGCGTAGAGGCGGGCCGGACCGGGGAGCTGTTTTTT

v_gene: TRBV5-1
j_gene: TRBJ2-5
abundance: .
d_gene: TRBD2
CDR3aa: CASSFSGRVEQETQYF
CDR3nt: TGCGCCAGCAGCTTTAGCGGGAGGGTAGAACAAGAGACCCAGTACTTC

v_gene: TRBV28
j_gene: TRBJ1-4
abundance: once
d_gene: .
CDR3aa: CASSGPGSENEKLFF
CDR3nt: TGTGCCAGCAGTGGCCCGGGGAGCGAGAATGAAAAACTGTTTTTT

v_gene: TRBV7-2
j_gene: TRBJ1-3
abundance: once
d_gene: .
CDR3aa: CASSLGLGGRSGNTIYF
CDR3nt: TGTGCCAGCAGCTTAGGTCTGGGCGGTCGCTCTGGAAACACCATATATTTT

v_gene: TRBV5-1
j_gene: TRBJ2-3
abundance: .
d_gene: TRBD1
CDR3aa: CASSDPTGGLGDTQYF
CDR3nt: TGCGCCAGCAGCGACCCGACAGGGGGTTTGGGAGATACGCAGTATTTT

v_gene: TRBV3-1/TRBV3-2
j_gene: TRBJ2-7
abundance: .
d_gene: .
CDR3aa: CASSYGPTYEQYF
CDR3nt: TGTGCCAGCAGCTACGGGCCTACCTACGAGCAGTACTTC

v_gene: TRBV5-4
j_gene: TRBJ2-5
abundance: .
d_gene: .
CDR3aa: CASSFSSGETQYF
CDR3nt: TGTGCCAGCAGCTTTTCCAGTGGAGAGACCCAGTACTTC

v_gene: TRBV7-9
j_gene: TRBJ1-5
abundance: once
d_gene: .
CDR3aa: CASQQGDQPQHF
CDR3nt: TGTGCCAGTCAACAGGGAGACCAGCCCCAGCATTTT

v_gene: TRBV12-3/TRBV12-4
j_gene: TRBJ2-7
abundance: .
d_gene: .
CDR3aa: CASSLVGVGEQYF
CDR3nt: TGTGCCAGCAGTTTAGTAGGGGTCGGCGAGCAGTACTTC

v_gene: TRBV27
j_gene: TRBJ2-1
abundance: .
d_gene: TRBD1
CDR3aa: CASSRDRGTSSYNEQFF
CDR3nt: TGTGCCAGCAGTAGGGACAGGGGGACGAGCTCCTACAATGAGCAGTTCTTC

v_gene: TRBV7-9
j_gene: TRBJ1-2
abundance: .
d_gene: TRBD1
CDR3aa: CASSLAVGQGSYGYTF
CDR3nt: TGTGCCAGCAGCTTAGCGGTGGGACAGGGTAGCTATGGCTACACCTTC

v_gene: TRBV28
j_gene: TRBJ1-4
abundance: .
d_gene: TRBD1
CDR3aa: CASSETGAEKLFF
CDR3nt: TGTGCCAGCAGTGAGACAGGGGCTGAAAAACTGTTTTTT

v_gene: TRBV28
j_gene: TRBJ2-7
abundance: .
d_gene: TRBD2
CDR3aa: CASSPGLASYYEQYF
CDR3nt: TGTGCCAGCAGCCCTGGACTAGCGAGCTACTACGAGCAGTACTTC

v_gene: TRBV20-1
j_gene: TRBJ2-7
abundance: .
d_gene: .
CDR3aa: CSASVGGWDEQYF
CDR3nt: TGCAGTGCTAGTGTCGGTGGGTGGGACGAGCAGTACTTC

v_gene: TRBV5-1
j_gene: TRBJ2-2
abundance: .
d_gene: TRBD2
CDR3aa: CASRRNSGDTGELFF
CDR3nt: TGCGCCAGCCGTCGCAATAGCGGGGATACCGGGGAGCTGTTTTTT

v_gene: TRBV28
j_gene: TRBJ1-5
abundance: .
d_gene: .
CDR3aa: CASHMSAPGKQPQHF
CDR3nt: TGTGCCAGCCACATGTCGGCCCCAGGGAAGCAGCCCCAGCATTTT

v_gene: TRBV7-2
j_gene: TRBJ2-3
abundance: .
d_gene: TRBD2
CDR3aa: CASSTTSGQYTDTQYF
CDR3nt: TGTGCCAGCAGCACCACTAGCGGACAATACACAGATACGCAGTATTTT

v_gene: TRBV7-3
j_gene: TRBJ2-5
abundance: once
d_gene: .
CDR3aa: CASSLTSSDETQYF
CDR3nt: TGTGCCAGCAGCTTAACGTCTAGCGACGAGACCCAGTACTTC

v_gene: TRBV7-2
j_gene: TRBJ1-5
abundance: .
d_gene: .
CDR3aa: CASSLDGASNQPQHF
CDR3nt: TGTGCCAGCAGCTTAGACGGGGCCAGCAATCAGCCCCAGCATTTT

v_gene: TRBV15
j_gene: TRBJ1-5
abundance: once
d_gene: TRBD1
CDR3aa: CATSDPGQGNQPQHF
CDR3nt: TGTGCCACCAGTGATCCGGGACAGGGAAATCAGCCCCAGCATTTT

v_gene: TRBV5-4
j_gene: TRBJ1-6
abundance: .
d_gene: .
CDR3aa: CASSLKGISPLHF
CDR3nt: TGTGCCAGCAGCCTAAAGGGGATTTCACCCCTCCACTTT

v_gene: TRBV27
j_gene: TRBJ1-5
abundance: .
d_gene: .
CDR3aa: CASSPGGRSNQPQHF
CDR3nt: TGTGCCAGCAGTCCCGGCGGGCGCAGCAATCAGCCCCAGCATTTT

v_gene: TRBV19
j_gene: TRBJ2-7
abundance: .
d_gene: TRBD2
CDR3aa: CASSIVFAGASYEQYF
CDR3nt: TGTGCCAGTAGTATAGTGTTCGCGGGAGCCTCCTACGAGCAATACTTC

v_gene: TRBV7-9
j_gene: TRBJ2-7
abundance: .
d_gene: .
CDR3aa: CASSPRSYEQYF
CDR3nt: TGTGCCAGCAGCCCCCGATCCTACGAGCAGTACTTC

v_gene: TRBV3-1/TRBV3-2
j_gene: TRBJ1-5
abundance: few
d_gene: .
CDR3aa: CASSQVPGSRQPQHF
CDR3nt: TGTGCCAGCAGCCAAGTTCCGGGTTCTAGGCAGCCCCAGCATTTT

v_gene: TRBV6-2/TRBV6-3
j_gene: TRBJ2-1
abundance: .
d_gene: TRBD1
CDR3aa: CASSTQGAGEQFF
CDR3nt: TGTGCCAGCAGCACACAGGGGGCCGGTGAGCAGTTCTTC

v_gene: TRBV5-5
j_gene: TRBJ2-5
abundance: .
d_gene: TRBD2
CDR3aa: CASSLGGGETQYF
CDR3nt: TGTGCCAGCAGCTTGGGCGGGGGAGAGACCCAGTACTTC

v_gene: TRBV7-2
j_gene: TRBJ1-2
abundance: .
d_gene: .
CDR3aa: CASSSGRSNYGYTF
CDR3nt: TGTGCCAGCAGCTCCGGACGGAGTAACTATGGCTACACCTTC

v_gene: TRBV2
j_gene: TRBJ2-1
abundance: .
d_gene: .
CDR3aa: CASTRGTFDNEQFF
CDR3nt: TGTGCCAGCACTAGAGGGACTTTCGACAATGAGCAGTTCTTC

v_gene: TRBV6-5
j_gene: TRBJ2-7
abundance: .
d_gene: .
CDR3aa: CASSYSEGGEQYF
CDR3nt: TGTGCCAGCAGTTACTCAGAAGGGGGCGAGCAGTACTTC

v_gene: TRBV6-5
j_gene: TRBJ1-1
abundance: .
d_gene: .
CDR3aa: CASSYIVNTEAFF
CDR3nt: TGTGCCAGCAGTTACATAGTCAACACTGAAGCTTTCTTT

v_gene: TRBV5-1
j_gene: TRBJ1-3
abundance: .
d_gene: TRBD1
CDR3aa: CASSLAGTGVGNTIYF
CDR3nt: TGCGCCAGCAGCTTGGCCGGGACAGGGGTCGGAAACACCATATATTTT

v_gene: TRBV5-1
j_gene: TRBJ1-1
abundance: .
d_gene: .
CDR3aa: CASSLREKASTEAFF
CDR3nt: TGCGCCAGCAGCTTGCGAGAAAAGGCGAGCACTGAAGCTTTCTTT

v_gene: TRBV9
j_gene: TRBJ2-5
abundance: .
d_gene: .
CDR3aa: CASSVTGTEETQYF
CDR3nt: TGTGCCAGCAGCGTGACAGGCACGGAAGAGACCCAGTACTTC

v_gene: TRBV6-2/TRBV6-3
j_gene: TRBJ2-7
abundance: .
d_gene: TRBD1
CDR3aa: CASSPGQGFFYEQYF
CDR3nt: TGTGCCAGCAGCCCGGGACAGGGTTTTTTCTACGAGCAGTACTTC

v_gene: TRBV28
j_gene: TRBJ1-5
abundance: .
d_gene: .
CDR3aa: CASRPQGAPQHF
CDR3nt: TGTGCCAGCAGACCGCAGGGAGCGCCCCAGCATTTT

v_gene: TRBV16
j_gene: TRBJ1-5
abundance: .
d_gene: TRBD1
CDR3aa: CASKQGMSNQPQHF
CDR3nt: TGTGCCAGCAAACAGGGGATGAGCAATCAGCCCCAGCATTTT

v_gene: TRBV6-5
j_gene: TRBJ1-1
abundance: .
d_gene: .
CDR3aa: CASNFIGGNTEAFF
CDR3nt: TGTGCCAGCAATTTTATCGGGGGGAACACTGAAGCTTTCTTT

v_gene: TRBV5-5
j_gene: TRBJ1-1
abundance: once
d_gene: .
CDR3aa: CASRSRANTEAFF
CDR3nt: TGTGCCAGCAGAAGCAGGGCGAACACTGAAGCTTTCTTT